The entry below describes one T cell receptor beta chain. The antigen remains undetermined. These data belong to a study of cytomegalovirus exposure and HLA in healthy donors. Study-level background: Samples from HLA-typed donors yielded some 85 million unique TCRs in an early data release.

Study-wide results and limits: The CMV antigen specificity of a few CMV-associated chains was confirmed through in vitro analysis.

60 Vbeta and 13 Jbeta primers were used in PCR. The data were produced by immunoSEQ multiplex PCR, yet TCRdb's version contains in-frame clones alone and is incomplete. The repertoire holds 150,000 to 200,000 clones, with roughly 9.4% as singletons. J gave up 6 bases and V 3 bases, and 10 bases lay outside the gene matches. CDR3 length: 16 residues. Germline V gives CDR1 LNHDA, CDR2 SQIVND (reference sequence). The TCR originated in a woman in her twenties or thirties in good health and CMV-seropositive. Sample: PBMCs. The chain couples TRBV19 to TRBJ2-2; 7 nucleotides agree with TRBD1. The CDR3 DNA reads as TGTGCCAGTAGTATCTACTCCACAGGGGATCCCGGGGAGCTGTTTTTT. Amino acid sequence: CASSIYSTGDPGELFF. The whole variable domain, remainder taken from reference TRBV19 and TRBJ2-2, is DGGITQSPKYLFRKEGQNVTLSCEQNLNHDAMYWYRQDPGQGLRLIYYSQIVNDFQKGDIAEGYSVSREKKESFPLTVTSAQKNPTAFYLCASSIYSTGDPGELFFGEGSRLTVL.